The next 9 T cell receptor beta chains were all read from a single sample in a study of tissue T cells after allogeneic stem cell transplantation. Generated by immunoSEQ multiplex PCR, the TCRdb table keeps only in-frame clones and is missing some. The sample records about 22,000 clones, just under 75% being singletons. Sequencing input: spleen. These TCRs come from a female BALB/c mouse in good health. The strain's MHC haplotype is H2-d.

In the case of this clone: Genes and germline come from the mouse. CDR3 DNA (partial): TGTGCCAGCAGCCAAGACAGGGGAGAAGACACCCAGTAC. It is translated as CASSQDRGEDTQY. In full, the CDR3 reads CASSQDRGEDTQYF. This rearrangement joins TRBV5 to TRBJ2-5; D may be TRBD1 (6 bases). The CDR3 end is not reached by the read, which stops 1 residue before it; the germline J gene fills it in. Germline-derived CDR1 and CDR2 are LGHNA and YNLKQL (reference sequence). Between the trimmed V and J ends, which lost 0 bases and 4 bases, there was a span of 8 bases. This CDR3 is built from 14 residues.

Regarding this clone: The genes and germline here are from mouse. Read data end 1 residue before the CDR3 end; the end is taken from the germline J gene. V usage is TRBV20 and J usage is TRBJ1-1, with D perhaps TRBD1 (6 bases). This CDR3 has 13 residues. Looked up from germline, CDR1 is GFQATS and CDR2 is STVNSAI. V lost 3 bases and J 0 bases, leaving 8 bases between the germline ends. The chain's CDR3 is CGASRDTNTEVFF. The sequenced CDR3 bases are TGTGGTGCTAGTCGGGACACAAACACAGAAGTCTTC.

As regards this clone: The gene names here belong to mouse. CDR3 DNA, as far as it was read: TGTGCCAGCAGTGATGTCGGGCTCCAAGACACCCAGTAC. It yields the protein CASSDVGLQDTQY. The entire CDR3 protein reads CASSDVGLQDTQYF. The chain has TRBV13-1 and TRBJ2-5; no firm D call. The CDR3 extends 1 residue past the end of the read, so its final part is completed from the germline J gene. The germline V gene encodes CDR1 NSHNY and CDR2 SYGAGN. The CDR3 is made up of 14 amino acids. Trimming pared 0 bases from V and 2 bases from J, leaving 7 bases between.

This clone was detected only once. Gene names denote mouse genes. The read comes to an end 1 residue before the CDR3 does, leaving the germline J gene to fill in the end. The rearrangement links TRBV13-2 to TRBJ1-1; D remains unclear. The CDR3 loop spans 12 amino acids. Looked up from germline, CDR1 is NNHNN and CDR2 is SYGAGS (reference sequence). V lost 3 bases, J lost 1 base, and 4 bases lay in between. The CDR3 sequence is CASGGVNTEVFF. The sequenced CDR3 bases are TGTGCCAGCGGTGGCGTAAACACAGAAGTCTTC.

Details on this clone: Any gene name here is a mouse gene name. The CDR3 is cut off 1 residue early in the read; its end comes from the germline J gene. The J gene is TRBJ1-1, the V gene TRBV13-1; D gene ambiguous. Trimming shortened V by 3 bases and J by 3 bases, and 9 bases separated the two germline ends. Per the germline V gene, CDR1 is NSHNY and CDR2 is SYGAGN. The CDR3 has 13 residues. The CDR3 reads CASSGREYTEVFF. The CDR3 bases that were read are TGTGCCAGCAGTGGCCGGGAATACACAGAAGTCTTC.

Of note for this clone: Gene names refer to mouse genes. The sequence runs out 1 residue before the end of the CDR3; the remainder is reconstructed from the germline J gene. This sequence joins TRBV5 and TRBJ2-4; D not certain. V was pared by 2 bases and J by 0 bases, with 9 bases between. Germline-derived CDR1 and CDR2 are LGHNA and YNLKQL (reference sequence). The CDR3 runs to 15 residues. CDR3 in amino acids: CASSQNRASQNTLYF. The covered CDR3 bases are TGTGCCAGCAGCCAAAACAGAGCTAGTCAAAACACCTTGTAC.

With respect to this clone: Gene and germline names: mouse. The CDR3 DNA, read in part, is TGTGCCAGCAGTGATGGGGGGGGAAGCCAAGACACCCAGTAC. Translated: CASSDGGGSQDTQY. The CDR3 as a whole reads CASSDGGGSQDTQYF. The chain links TRBV13-1 to TRBJ2-5; 7 nucleotides agree with TRBD2. The CDR3 end lies 1 residue beyond the end of the read and is filled in from the germline J gene. The CDR3 is 15 residues long. Losses at the gene ends were 0 bases for V and 2 bases for J; bases not matched to a gene: 3. Germline lookup yields CDR1 NSHNY and CDR2 SYGAGN.

To note about this clone: Gene labels here are mouse ones. The read ends 1 residue early relative to the CDR3; the germline J gene fills the gap. The V gene is TRBV13-3, the J gene TRBJ1-1; unclear D gene. Germline CDR1 and CDR2: NNHDY and SYVADS. This CDR3 contains 14 residues. Trimming cost V 2 bases and J 0 bases, with 8 bases left between them. CDR3 DNA (partial): TGTGCCAGCAGTGAAGGCAGGTCAAACACAGAAGTCTTC. Translation gives CASSEGRSNTEVF. The complete CDR3 sequence is CASSEGRSNTEVFF.

With respect to this clone: Gene names are the mouse ones. The read finishes 1 residue shy of the CDR3 end, and the germline J gene is used to complete it. The chain carries TRBV20 and TRBJ1-3, with 7 positions matching TRBD1. V lost 0 bases and J lost 2; bases outside the gene matches: 1. The CDR3 extends over 14 amino acids. The germline V gene encodes CDR1 GFQATS and CDR2 STVNSAI. CDR3 DNA, as far as it was read: TGTGGTGCTAGGGAGCAGGGGGCTGGAAATACGCTCTAT. Protein sequence: CGAREQGAGNTLY. The full CDR3 protein reads CGAREQGAGNTLYF.